The clone carrying this T cell receptor (beta chain) has a single count. The data stem from a study of blood T cell repertoires in COVID-19. The wider study: PBMCs, B-cell-depleted T cells, or T cells provided the cDNA or gDNA that made up the material.

Original analysis: Reference gene primer amplification gave estimated nucleated cell counts. Here immunoSEQ multiplex PCR was the method, and the copy in TCRdb shows in-frame clones only, minus some. V, J and clone size are taken as reported in that table, and D and trimming were inferred from the DNA itself. The table lists fewer than 80,000 clones, more than 65% of them singletons. Trimming stripped 3 bases from V and 5 bases from J, with 23 bases between. The germline V gene has CDR1 SGHDN and CDR2 FVKESK. The CDR3 has 17 amino acids. This receptor was obtained from a woman of 80 years or more with active or convalescent COVID-19. Input material: peripheral blood. The genes are TRBV14 and TRBJ2-7; a possible D gene is TRBD1 (5 bases). This CDR3 is CASSQDNRQFDTDEQYF. Here the CDR3 DNA reads TGTGCCAGCAGCCAGGATAACAGACAGTTCGATACTGACGAGCAGTACTTC.